This T cell receptor (beta chain) was retrieved from a study of T cell responses to AZD1222 COVID-19 vaccine (dated by TCRdb to about 2021). Background for the entire study: AZD1222 recipients whose second dose came at about 4 weeks and those whose second dose came at about 12 weeks were combined into one group, since spike-specific TCR depth and breadth did not differ between the two schedules. A total of under 250 trial participants underwent TCR sequencing, of whom roughly 210 had received two doses of AZD1222 and about 26 had received two doses of the MenACWY control vaccine. Trial participants were enrolled by age into 18-55, 56-69 and 70-plus year subgroups, with 148, 28 and 57 TCR-sequenced participants respectively. Paper-wide results and their limitations: Vaccine-associated CD4 TCRs spanned the whole spike protein, with dominant responses in regions 160-218 and 743-854. Reportedly, almost half of the unique spike-specific TCRs recognized epitopes lying outside the regions that are mutated in the B.1.351 and B.1.1.7 variants. Because no samples from the day 14 peak response were available, repertoires could be characterized only after the peak T cell response. Spike-specific TCR breadth and depth rose significantly after two AZD1222 doses compared with day 0 and with MenACWY recipients. Conclusions about previously exposed vaccinees were limited because only six AZD1222 recipients were SARS-CoV-2 seropositive at baseline. Most participants were white British and females outnumbered males, and the authors suggested that clonal diversity may have been underestimated. In the small 56-69-year group, the increase in depth fell short of significance, most likely because of low power.

Deletion took 0 bases off V and 15 bases off J, with a span of 18 bases between the germline ends. The CDR3 contains 14 residues, cysteine and phenylalanine counted. CDR3 DNA only is kept here, 42 bases in frame from base 1. From the germline V gene, CDR1 is MDHEN and CDR2 is SYDVKM. The CDR3 regions of human TCRbeta chains were analyzed by immunosequencing. In the source study's methods: TCRs in the repertoires were compared against a reference library of SARS-CoV-2-specific TCRs that had been generated with the MIRA antigen-specificity platform. Breadth was defined as the fraction of unique TCRs that were SARS-CoV-2-associated, and depth was defined as the fraction of total T cells that were SARS-CoV-2-associated. Using the MIRA data, each spike-specific TCR was mapped to the spike region that the TCR reacts to and placed in a CD4 or CD8 class. Log10-transformed breadth and depth values were compared by one-way ANOVA with Sidak's multiple comparisons tests. TCRdb re-hosts the immuneACCESS table, in-frame sequences only. Its copies lack some clones; in the studies checked, an unresolved V gene accounts for under half of them, and the cause for the rest is not known. V, J and clone size derive from that table, while D and trimming were established from the DNA sequence. For this sample the table gives 150,000 to 200,000 clones, of which almost 90% were detected only once. The ten largest make up roughly 7.7% of the sample.

About this clone itself: Its antigen is still unknown. No much larger clone is present one base from it, and per-base qualities are unavailable.

Taken with the paper, the label for time point translates to: baseline before first vaccination. Vaccinee samples were obtained from the UK trials COV001 and COV002, which included a single-blind randomized controlled phase 2/3 trial of AZD1222 (ChAdOx1 nCoV-19) in healthy adults. For TCRbeta chain sequencing, PBMC samples from trial participants were taken at day 0 and at day 28 after the second dose. Sequencing was performed on peripheral blood, taken on day 0 of AZD1222 vaccination. Recombination connected TRBV28 to TRBJ2-1; a tentative D match to TRBD1 spans 6 bases. This receptor was identified in an adult in good health. CDR3 sequence: CASSLWGKTGMAFF. The DNA is as follows: TGTGCCAGCAGTTTATGGGGAAAGACAGGTATGGCGTTCTTC.